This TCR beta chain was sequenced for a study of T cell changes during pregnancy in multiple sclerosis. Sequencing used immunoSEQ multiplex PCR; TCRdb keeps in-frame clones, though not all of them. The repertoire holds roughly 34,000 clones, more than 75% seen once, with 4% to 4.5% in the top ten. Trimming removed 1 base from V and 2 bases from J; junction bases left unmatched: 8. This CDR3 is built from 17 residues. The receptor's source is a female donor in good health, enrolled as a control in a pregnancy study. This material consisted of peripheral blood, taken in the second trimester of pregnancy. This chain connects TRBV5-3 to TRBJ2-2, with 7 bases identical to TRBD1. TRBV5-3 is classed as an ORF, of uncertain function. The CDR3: CARSLFRQGFNTGELFF. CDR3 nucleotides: TGTGCCAGAAGCTTGTTCAGACAGGGTTTTAACACCGGGGAGCTGTTTTTT.